These 13 T cell receptor beta chains share one sample of origin, sequenced in a study of breast tumors, draining lymph nodes, adjacent tissues. TCRdb recomputed calls from the multiplex PCR reads with MiXCR, one row per CDR3 protein. The top ten clones hold about 2.6% of a sample with more than 100,000 distinct CDR3 sequences, 20% to 25% of them seen once. The lymph nodes were axillary draining lymph nodes from breast cancer patients. Sample: axillary lymph node tissue. These receptors were collected from a female donor with breast cancer. Some clones in this sample may be carry-over from other donors' samples.

This clonotype has a count of ten or more. The chain combines TRBV7-9 with TRBJ2-7; 11 nucleotides line up with TRBD2. V was pared by 4 bases and J by 3 bases, with 5 bases of the junction left unmatched. Germline V CDR1 and CDR2: SEHNR, FQNEAQ (reference sequence). This CDR3 spans 15 amino acids. The CDR3 DNA is TGTGCCAGCAGCTCCTTAGCGGGAGGGGACTACGAGCAGTACTTC. It yields the protein CASSSLAGGDYEQYF. Using reference TRBV7-9 and TRBJ2-7 for the parts outside the CDR3, the full variable domain is DTGVSQNPRHKITKRGQNVTFRCDPISEHNRLYWYRQTLGQGPEFLTYFQNEAQLEKSRLLSDRFSAERPKGSFSTLEIQRTEQGDSAMYLCASSSLAGGDYEQYFGPGTRLTVT.

This clonotype was counted only a few times. J is TRBJ2-2 and V is TRBV14; D gene ambiguous. Germline V gene sequence: CDR1 SGHDN, CDR2 FVKESK. CDR3 length: 13 residues. V was pared by 3 bases and J by 4 bases, with 6 bases between. The DNA for the CDR3 is TGTGCCAGCAGCCAGCAGCGCACCGGGGAGCTGTTTTTT. This sequence encodes CASSQQRTGELFF.

In the case of this clonotype: A read error is possible here, since a much larger clone lies one base away. The chain has TRBV20-1 and TRBJ1-2; 10 nucleotides align to TRBD1. J was trimmed by 5 bases and V by 1 base; bases with no gene match: 7. CDR1 DFQATT and CDR2 SNEGSKA come from the germline V gene (reference sequence). The CDR3 sequence is 15 residues long. CDR3 nucleotides: TGCAGTGCTAGAGGTCGGACAGGGGGTCGATATGGCTACACCTTC. It specifies CSARGRTGGRYGYTF.

Points on this clonotype: With a much larger clone just one base away, this may be a read error. V and J are TRBV4-2 and TRBJ1-4, with TRBD1 identical over 12 bases. The CDR3 is made up of 18 amino acids. Germline V lookup: CDR1 LGHNA, CDR2 YNFKEQ. CDR3 region: CASSQGDRGRTVNEKLLF. CDR3 DNA: TGTGCCAGCAGCCAAGGGGACAGGGGGCGTACGGTTAATGAAAAACTGCTTTTT.

This clonotype appeared many times. V and J are TRBV12-3 or TRBV12-4 and TRBJ2-3; 9 positions match TRBD1. This CDR3 is built from 15 residues. Losses at the gene ends were 4 bases for V and 4 bases for J; bases not matched to a gene: 6. Here the CDR3 DNA reads TGTGCCAGCAGTTCGGACAGGGGTGAGGCAGATACGCAGTATTTT. Encoded protein: CASSSDRGEADTQYF.

The chain recombines TRBV15 with TRBJ2-1; D is tentatively TRBD1 or TRBD2 (6 bases each). CDR3 length: 15 residues. With 1 base removed from V and 8 bases from J, the gap between germline ends came to 15 bases. Germline values: CDR1 LNHNV, CDR2 YYDKDF (reference sequence). CDR3 nucleotides: TGTGCCACCAGCAGAGTATCTGGGGGGCCCGATGAGCAGTTCTTC. Its protein is CATSRVSGGPDEQFF.

Of note for this clonotype: A much larger clonotype is one base distant, so this may be a read error. The DNA for the CDR3 is TGTGCCAGTAGTACTTCCCTGAGTTTCTCCCCCTACGAGCAGTACTTC. Protein sequence: CASSTSLSFSPYEQYF. The rearrangement joins TRBV19 to TRBJ2-7; D call uncertain. The CDR3 runs 16 residues. Deletions cut 4 bases from V and 2 bases from J, with 18 bases between. Germline V gene sequence: CDR1 LNHDA, CDR2 SQIVND (reference sequence).

Ten or more counts support this clonotype. The chain uses TRBV5-8 and TRBJ2-7, with 8 bases matching TRBD1. The CDR3 is made up of 15 amino acids. The germline gives CDR1 SGHTS, CDR2 YDEGEE. V shed 5 bases and J 2 bases; nucleotides not matched to a gene: 9. The CDR3 bases are TGTGCCAGCAGACCAGCCGGGACAGGTGCCTACGAGCAGTACTTC. Protein: CASRPAGTGAYEQYF.

In its sample, this clonotype was seen many times. The chain carries TRBV5-6 and TRBJ2-5; 7 positions match TRBD1. The CDR3 length is 15 residues. Germline CDR1 reads SGHDT; CDR2 reads YYEEEE. J lost 4 bases, V lost 6 bases, and 12 bases had no gene match. CDR3 region: CASIKIDRDRETQYF. CDR3 coding DNA: TGTGCCAGCATTAAAATCGACAGGGATCGAGAGACCCAGTACTTC.

This clonotype was counted only a few times. Since a much larger clone is just one base distant, this may be a read error. The chain carries TRBV11-2 and TRBJ2-5; 7 bases match TRBD1. This CDR3 has 14 amino acids. Per germline, CDR1 SGHAT and CDR2 FQNNGV. Here the CDR3 DNA reads TGTACCAGCAGCTTACCTGGACAGGTGGAGACCCAGTACTTC. This codes for CTSSLPGQVETQYF. Based on the CDR3 plus reference TRBV11-2 and TRBJ2-5, the full variable domain is EAGVAQSPRYKIIEKRQSVAFWCNPISGHATLYWYQQILGQGPKLLIQFQNNGVVDDSQLPKDRFSAERLKGVDSTLKIQPAKLEDSAVYLCTSSLPGQVETQYFGPGTRLLVL.

In the case of this clonotype: A much bigger clone sits one base away, suggesting this may be a read error. The chain combines TRBV5-6 with TRBJ2-2; TRBD2 matches 7 bases. The germline gives CDR1 SGHDT, CDR2 YYEEEE. The CDR3 totals 14 residues. The ends lost 6 bases at V and 10 bases at J; junction bases unmatched: 12. CDR3 amino acids: CASNVAGDPEELFF. In DNA, the CDR3 is TGTGCCAGCAATGTCGCGGGAGATCCCGAGGAGCTGTTTTTT.

This clonotype was recorded many times. CDR3 sequence reads: CSGGRGAYEQYF. CDR3 nucleotide sequence: TGCAGCGGAGGCAGGGGAGCCTACGAGCAGTACTTC. This rearrangement joins TRBV20-1 to TRBJ2-7, with a weak D call TRBD1 (6 bases). The CDR3 sequence is 12 residues long. Germline V gene sequence: CDR1 DFQATT, CDR2 SNEGSKA (reference sequence).

This clonotype showed up many times. The chain employs TRBV24-1 and TRBJ2-3; D is possibly TRBD1 (5 bases). CDR3 length: 15 amino acids. Germline assignment: CDR1 KGHDR and CDR2 SFDVKD. The V end lost 0 bases, the J end lost 1 base, and 7 bases lay between the germline ends. Written as DNA, the CDR3 is TGTGCCACCAGTGATTTGCAGGGTGGCACAGATACGCAGTATTTT. Its protein is CATSDLQGGTDTQYF.